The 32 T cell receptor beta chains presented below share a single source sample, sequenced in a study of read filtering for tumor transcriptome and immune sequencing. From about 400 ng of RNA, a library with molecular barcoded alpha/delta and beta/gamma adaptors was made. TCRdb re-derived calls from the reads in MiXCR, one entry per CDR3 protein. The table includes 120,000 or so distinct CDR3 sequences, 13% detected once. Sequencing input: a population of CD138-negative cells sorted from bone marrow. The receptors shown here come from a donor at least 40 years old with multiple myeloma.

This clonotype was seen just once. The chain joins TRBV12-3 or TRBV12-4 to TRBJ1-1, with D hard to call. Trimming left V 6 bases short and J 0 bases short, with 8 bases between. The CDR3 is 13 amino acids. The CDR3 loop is CASSPAMNTEAFF. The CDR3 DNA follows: TGTGCCAGCAGCCCCGCAATGAACACTGAAGCTTTCTTT.

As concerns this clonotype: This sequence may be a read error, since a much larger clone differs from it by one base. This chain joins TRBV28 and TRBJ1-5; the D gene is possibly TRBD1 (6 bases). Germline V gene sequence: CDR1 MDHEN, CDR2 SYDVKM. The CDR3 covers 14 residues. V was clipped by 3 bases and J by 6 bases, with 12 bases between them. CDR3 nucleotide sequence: TGTGCCAGCAGTTTGGCAGGGGAGGCTCAGCCCCAGCATTTT. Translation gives CASSLAGEAQPQHF. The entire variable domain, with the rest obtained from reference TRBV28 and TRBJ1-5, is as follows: DVKVTQSSRYLVKRTGEKVFLECVQDMDHENMFWYRQDPGLGLRLIYFSYDVKMKEKGDIPEGYSVSREKKERFSLILESASTNQTSMYLCASSLAGEAQPQHFGDGTRLSIL.

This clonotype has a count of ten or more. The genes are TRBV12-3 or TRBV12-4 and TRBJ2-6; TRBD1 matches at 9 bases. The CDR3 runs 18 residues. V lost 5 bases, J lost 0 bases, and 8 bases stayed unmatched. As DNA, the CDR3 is TGTGCCAGCAGTGTCCGACAGGGGGTTATCTCTGGGGCCAACGTCCTGACTTTC. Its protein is CASSVRQGVISGANVLTF.

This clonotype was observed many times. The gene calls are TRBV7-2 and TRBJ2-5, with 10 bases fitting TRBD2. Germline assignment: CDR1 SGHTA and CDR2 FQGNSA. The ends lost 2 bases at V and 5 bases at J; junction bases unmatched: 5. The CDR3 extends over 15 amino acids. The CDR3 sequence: CASSLTSGEWETQYF. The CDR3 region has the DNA TGTGCCAGCAGCTTAACTAGCGGGGAGTGGGAGACCCAGTACTTC.

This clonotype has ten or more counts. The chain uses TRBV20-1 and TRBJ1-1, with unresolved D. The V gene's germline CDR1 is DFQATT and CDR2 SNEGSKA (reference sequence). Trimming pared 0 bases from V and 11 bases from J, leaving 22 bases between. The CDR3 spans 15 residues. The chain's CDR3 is CSARDPELTDRRAFF. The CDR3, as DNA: TGCAGTGCTAGAGATCCCGAACTAACCGATCGCAGGGCTTTCTTT.

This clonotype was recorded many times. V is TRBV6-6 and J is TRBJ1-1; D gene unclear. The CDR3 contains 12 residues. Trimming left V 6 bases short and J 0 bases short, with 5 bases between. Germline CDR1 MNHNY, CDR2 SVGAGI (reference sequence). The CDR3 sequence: CASSVVNTEAFF. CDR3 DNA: TGTGCCAGCAGCGTCGTGAACACTGAAGCTTTCTTT.

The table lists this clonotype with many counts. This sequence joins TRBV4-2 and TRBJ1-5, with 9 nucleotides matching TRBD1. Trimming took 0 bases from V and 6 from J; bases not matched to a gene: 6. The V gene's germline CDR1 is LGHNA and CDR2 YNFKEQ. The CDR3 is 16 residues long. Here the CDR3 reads CASSQEIQGASQPQHF. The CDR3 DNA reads TGTGCCAGCAGCCAAGAAATACAGGGGGCTAGTCAGCCCCAGCATTTT.

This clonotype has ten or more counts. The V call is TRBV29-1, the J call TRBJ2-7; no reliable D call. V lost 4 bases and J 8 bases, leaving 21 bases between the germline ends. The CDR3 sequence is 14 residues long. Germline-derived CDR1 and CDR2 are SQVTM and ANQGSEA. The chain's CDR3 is CSVVNPQTPGQQYF. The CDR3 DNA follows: TGCAGCGTTGTTAACCCCCAGACGCCCGGACAGCAGTACTTC.

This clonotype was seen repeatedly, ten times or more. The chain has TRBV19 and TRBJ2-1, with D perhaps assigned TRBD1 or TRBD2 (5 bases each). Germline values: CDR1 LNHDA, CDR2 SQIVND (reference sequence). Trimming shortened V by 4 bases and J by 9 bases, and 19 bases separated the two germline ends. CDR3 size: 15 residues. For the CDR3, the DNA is TGTGCCAGTAGTAGACCCGGGACCCAGGCGGGTGAGCAGTTCTTC. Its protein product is CASSRPGTQAGEQFF.

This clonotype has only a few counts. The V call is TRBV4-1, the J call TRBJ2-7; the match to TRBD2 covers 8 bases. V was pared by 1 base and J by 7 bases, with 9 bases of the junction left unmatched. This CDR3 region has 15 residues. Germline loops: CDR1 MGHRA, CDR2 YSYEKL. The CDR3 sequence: CASSQGSRTGGEQYF. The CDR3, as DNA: TGCGCCAGCAGCCAAGGATCTCGGACGGGGGGGGAGCAGTACTTC.

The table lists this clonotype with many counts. The CDR3 sequence is CASSPGQGVPGNTEAFF. The CDR3 DNA follows: TGTGCCAGCAGCCCGGGACAGGGGGTGCCGGGGAACACTGAAGCTTTCTTT. The rearrangement uses TRBV6-4 and TRBJ1-1; 11 bases map to TRBD1. Trimming cost V 6 bases and J 1 base; bases outside gene matches: 10. The CDR3 totals 17 residues. CDR1 is MRHNA, CDR2 SNTAGT, per germline.

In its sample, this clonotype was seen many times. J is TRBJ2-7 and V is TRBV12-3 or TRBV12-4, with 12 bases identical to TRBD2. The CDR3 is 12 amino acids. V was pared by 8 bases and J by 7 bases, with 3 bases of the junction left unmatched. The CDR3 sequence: CASRTSGEEQYF. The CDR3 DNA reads TGTGCCAGCCGGACTAGCGGGGAAGAGCAGTACTTC.

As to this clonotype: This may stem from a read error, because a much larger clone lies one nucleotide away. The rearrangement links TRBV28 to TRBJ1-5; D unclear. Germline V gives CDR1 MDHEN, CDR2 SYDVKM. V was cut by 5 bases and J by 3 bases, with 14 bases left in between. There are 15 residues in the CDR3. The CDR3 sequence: CASSEGGVYNQPQHF. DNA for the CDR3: TGTGCCAGCAGTGAGGGTGGGGTCTACAATCAGCCCCAGCATTTT.

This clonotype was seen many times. As DNA, the CDR3 is TGTGCCAGTAGAGGAACAGATACGCAGTATTTT. This gives the protein CASRGTDTQYF. V gene TRBV19 combines with J gene TRBJ2-3, with no clear D. Trimming left V 6 bases short and J 3 bases short, with 4 bases between. The germline gives CDR1 LNHDA, CDR2 SQIVND (reference sequence). The CDR3 runs 11 residues.

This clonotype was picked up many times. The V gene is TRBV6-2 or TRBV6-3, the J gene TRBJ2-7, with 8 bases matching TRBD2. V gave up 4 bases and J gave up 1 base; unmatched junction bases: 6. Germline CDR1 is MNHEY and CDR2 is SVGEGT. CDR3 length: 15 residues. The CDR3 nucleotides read TGTGCCAGCAGTTTAACTAGCGGAGTATCCTACGAGCAGTACTTC. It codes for CASSLTSGVSYEQYF.

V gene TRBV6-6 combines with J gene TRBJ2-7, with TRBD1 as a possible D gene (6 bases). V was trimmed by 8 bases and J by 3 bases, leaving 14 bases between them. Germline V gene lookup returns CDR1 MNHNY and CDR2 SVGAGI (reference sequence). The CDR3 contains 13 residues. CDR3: CASVGKQGYEQYF. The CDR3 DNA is TGTGCCAGCGTTGGTAAACAGGGCTACGAGCAGTACTTC.

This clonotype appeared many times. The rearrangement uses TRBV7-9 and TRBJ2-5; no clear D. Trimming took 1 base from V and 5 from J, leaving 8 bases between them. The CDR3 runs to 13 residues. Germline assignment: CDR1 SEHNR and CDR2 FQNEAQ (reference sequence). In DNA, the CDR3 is TGTGCCAGCAGCTTAGAGGTTGTGGAGACCCAGTACTTC. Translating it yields CASSLEVVETQYF.

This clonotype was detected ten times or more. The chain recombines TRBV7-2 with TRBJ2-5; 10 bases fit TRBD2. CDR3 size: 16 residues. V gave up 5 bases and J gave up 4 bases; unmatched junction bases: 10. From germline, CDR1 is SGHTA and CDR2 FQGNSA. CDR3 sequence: CASSQVRAGGRETQYF. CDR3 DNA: TGTGCCAGCAGCCAGGTTCGAGCGGGGGGGCGAGAGACCCAGTACTTC. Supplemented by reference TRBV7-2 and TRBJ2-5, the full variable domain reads GAGVSQSPSNKVTEKGKDVELRCDPISGHTALYWYRQSLGQGLEFLIYFQGNSAPDKSGLPSDRFSAERTGGSVSTLTIQRTQQEDSAVYLCASSQVRAGGRETQYFGPGTRLLVL.

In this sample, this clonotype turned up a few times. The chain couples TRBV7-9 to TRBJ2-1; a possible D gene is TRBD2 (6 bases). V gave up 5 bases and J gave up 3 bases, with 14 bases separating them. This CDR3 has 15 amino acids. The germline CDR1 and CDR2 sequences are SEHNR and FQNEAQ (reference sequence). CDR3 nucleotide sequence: TGTGCCAGCAGCGGCCCGAGTAGCGGCTACAATGAGCAGTTCTTC. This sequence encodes CASSGPSSGYNEQFF.

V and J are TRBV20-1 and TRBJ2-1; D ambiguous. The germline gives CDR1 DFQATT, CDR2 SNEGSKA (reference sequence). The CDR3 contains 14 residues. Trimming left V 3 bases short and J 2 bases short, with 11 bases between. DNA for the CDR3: TGCAGTGCTAGGCGGTTTGGGGCCTACAATGAGCAGTTCTTC. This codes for CSARRFGAYNEQFF.

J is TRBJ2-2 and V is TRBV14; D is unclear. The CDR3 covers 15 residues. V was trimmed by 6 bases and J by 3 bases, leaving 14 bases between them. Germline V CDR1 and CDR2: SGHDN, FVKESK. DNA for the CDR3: TGTGCCAGCAGTATTGGGATAATCGACACCGGGGAGCTGTTTTTT. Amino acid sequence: CASSIGIIDTGELFF.

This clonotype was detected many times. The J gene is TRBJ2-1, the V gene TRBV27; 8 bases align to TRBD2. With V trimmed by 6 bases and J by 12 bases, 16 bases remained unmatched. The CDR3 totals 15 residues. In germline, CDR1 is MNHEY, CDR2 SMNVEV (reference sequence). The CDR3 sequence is CASSPRLAGGMGQFF. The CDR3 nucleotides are TGTGCCAGCAGCCCACGCTTGGCGGGGGGAATGGGGCAGTTCTTC.

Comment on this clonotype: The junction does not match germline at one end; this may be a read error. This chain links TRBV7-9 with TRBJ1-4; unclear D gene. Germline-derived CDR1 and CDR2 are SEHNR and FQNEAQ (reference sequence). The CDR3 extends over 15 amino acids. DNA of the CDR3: TGTGCCAGCAGCTCAACCACCACGGACCTACTAAAACTGCTTTTT. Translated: CASSSTTTDLLKLLF.

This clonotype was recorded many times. CDR3 region: CATSETGPEYHYGYTF. The CDR3 coding sequence is TGTGCCACCAGCGAAACAGGTCCGGAGTATCATTATGGCTACACCTTC. This chain joins TRBV24-1 and TRBJ1-2, with D perhaps matching TRBD1 (5 bases). CDR1 and CDR2 from the germline V gene are KGHDR and SFDVKD. The CDR3 length is 16 residues. Deletions cut 7 bases from V and 5 bases from J, with 22 bases between.

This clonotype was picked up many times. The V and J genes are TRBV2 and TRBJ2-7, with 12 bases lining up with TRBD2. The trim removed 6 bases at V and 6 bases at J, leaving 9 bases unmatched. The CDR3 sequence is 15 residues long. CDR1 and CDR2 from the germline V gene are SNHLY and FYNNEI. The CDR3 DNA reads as TGTGCCAGCAGAGGGACTAGCGGGCCCTCGGGCGAGCAGTACTTC. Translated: CASRGTSGPSGEQYF.

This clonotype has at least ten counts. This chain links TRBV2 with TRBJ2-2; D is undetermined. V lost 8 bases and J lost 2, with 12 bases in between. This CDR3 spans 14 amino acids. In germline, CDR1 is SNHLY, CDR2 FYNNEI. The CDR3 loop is CASLRITNTGELFF. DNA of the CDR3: TGTGCCAGCCTCCGGATCACCAACACCGGGGAGCTGTTTTTT.

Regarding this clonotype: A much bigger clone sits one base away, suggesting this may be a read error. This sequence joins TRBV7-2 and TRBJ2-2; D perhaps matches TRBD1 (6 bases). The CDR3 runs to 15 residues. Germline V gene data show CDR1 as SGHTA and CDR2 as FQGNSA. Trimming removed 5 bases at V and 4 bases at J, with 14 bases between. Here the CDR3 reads CASSQQGGSTGELFF. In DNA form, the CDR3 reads TGTGCCAGCAGCCAACAGGGCGGTTCCACCGGGGAGCTGTTTTTT.

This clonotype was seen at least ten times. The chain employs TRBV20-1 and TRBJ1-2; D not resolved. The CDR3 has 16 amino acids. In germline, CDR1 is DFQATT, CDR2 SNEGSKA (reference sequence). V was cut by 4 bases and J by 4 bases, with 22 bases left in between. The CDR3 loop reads CSANPRTDGLGYGYTF. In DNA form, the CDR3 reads TGCAGTGCTAATCCTAGAACTGACGGACTAGGCTATGGCTACACCTTC.

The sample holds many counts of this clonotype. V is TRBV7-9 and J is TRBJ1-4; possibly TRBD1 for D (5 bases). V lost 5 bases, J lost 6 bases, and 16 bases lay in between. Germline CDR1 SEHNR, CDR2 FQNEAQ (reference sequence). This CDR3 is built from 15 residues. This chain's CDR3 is CASSQIRGLDEKLFF. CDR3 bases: TGTGCCAGCAGCCAAATCCGGGGGTTGGATGAAAAACTGTTTTTT. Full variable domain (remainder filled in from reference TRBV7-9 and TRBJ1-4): DTGVSQNPRHKITKRGQNVTFRCDPISEHNRLYWYRQTLGQGPEFLTYFQNEAQLEKSRLLSDRFSAERPKGSFSTLEIQRTEQGDSAMYLCASSQIRGLDEKLFFGSGTQLSVL.

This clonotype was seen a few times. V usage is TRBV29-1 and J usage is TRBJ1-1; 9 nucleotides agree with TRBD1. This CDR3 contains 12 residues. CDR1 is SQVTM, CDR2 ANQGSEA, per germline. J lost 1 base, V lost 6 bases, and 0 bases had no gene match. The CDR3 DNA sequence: TGCAGCGTGGACAGGGGGAACACTGAAGCTTTCTTT. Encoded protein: CSVDRGNTEAFF. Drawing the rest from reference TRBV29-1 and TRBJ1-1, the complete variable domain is SAVISQKPSRDICQRGTSLTIQCQVDSQVTMMFWYRQQPGQSLTLIATANQGSEATYESGFVIDKFPISRPNLTFSTLTVSNMSPEDSSIYLCSVDRGNTEAFFGQGTRLTVV.

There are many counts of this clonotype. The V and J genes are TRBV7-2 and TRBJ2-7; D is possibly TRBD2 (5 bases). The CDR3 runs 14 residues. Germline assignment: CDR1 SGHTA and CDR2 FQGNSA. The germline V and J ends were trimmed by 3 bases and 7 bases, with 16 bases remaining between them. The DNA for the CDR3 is TGTGCCAGCAGCTTCGCGGGCCCTTCGAGGGAGCAGTACTTC. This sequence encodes CASSFAGPSREQYF.

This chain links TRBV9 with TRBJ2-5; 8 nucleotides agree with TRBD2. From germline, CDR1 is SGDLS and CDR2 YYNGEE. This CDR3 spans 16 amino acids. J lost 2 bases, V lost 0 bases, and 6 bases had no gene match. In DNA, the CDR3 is TGTGCCAGCAGCGTAGGGACTAGCTTGGGGCAAGAGACCCAGTACTTC. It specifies CASSVGTSLGQETQYF.